The subject of this entry is one T cell receptor (beta chain). Its antigen is unknown. This entry is derived from a study of glioma-infiltrating T cells. On the study more broadly: Presurgical dexamethasone in glioma patients lasted six or fewer days. Blood libraries targeted roughly 4- to 11-fold coverage of roughly 1 million T cells.

The CDR3 covers 15 residues. Germline CDR1 and CDR2: SGHDT and YYEEEE. Trimming took off 1 base at V and 0 bases at J, with 9 bases between the two ends. Using RNA template, CDR3s of TCR alpha and beta were amplified with iRepertoire arm-PCR. TCRdb fed the multiplex PCR reads into MiXCR, producing one record per CDR3 protein. This table holds 400,000 or so distinct CDR3 sequences, about two fifths found once. Regarding the study as a whole: A blood CDR3 motif signature was depleted in highly divergent patients. Gliomas, especially low-grade, showed above-expected tissue-blood divergence; non-neoplastic patients showed below.

V and J are TRBV5-6 and TRBJ2-3; D ambiguous. This TCR came from a human donor with low-grade glioma or glioblastoma, undergoing nonglioma brain surgery, or in good health (not recorded which). The sample comprised glioma tissue, nonneoplastic brain tissue, or PBMCs (not recorded which). The CDR3 here is CASSLIQASTDTQYF. The DNA of the CDR3 is TGTGCCAGCAGCTTGATCCAGGCTAGCACAGATACGCAGTATTTT.